This T cell receptor (beta chain) emerged from a study of response to subunit inactivated influenza vaccine. Study-wide results and limits: Authors suggested each seasonal influenza vaccination recruits few new T cells.

In regard to this clonotype: Its target is not known.

Trimming removed 2 bases from V and 9 bases from J; junction bases left unmatched: 11. CDR3 length: 16 residues. TCRdb independently ran MiXCR on the RT-PCR reads; one entry per CDR3 protein. The data show about 520,000 distinct CDR3 sequences, with approximately 7.7% seen just once and roughly 14% held by the top ten. The J gene is TRBJ2-1, the V gene TRBV12-3 or TRBV12-4, with 9 bases fitting TRBD2. The starting material was PBMCs from blood, obtained about 24 months after vaccination. This clonotype originated in a man aged 45-69 years who received an inactivated influenza vaccine. The DNA for the CDR3 is TGTGCCAGCAGTTTATGGGTCGGCGGGAGGGCCTTTGAGCAGTTCTTC. It specifies CASSLWVGGRAFEQFF.